This TCR beta chain appears in the sequencing data of a study of shared clonotypes between healthy human individuals. TCRdb keeps only in-frame clones here, not all; method: immunoSEQ multiplex PCR. The table shows over a million clones, with 98% occurring only once. Between the trimmed V and J ends, which lost 10 bases and 7 bases, there was a span of 17 bases. The CDR3 is 13 residues long. In germline, CDR1 is ENHRY, CDR2 SYGVKD. The sequenced sample was naive CD4+ T cells sorted from blood. Sample subset: CD45RA+ positively selected. This chain links TRBV10-3 with TRBJ1-5, with unresolved D. The receptor comes from a man in his thirties or forties in good health. CDR3 in amino acids: CATWTEGTQPQHF. The CDR3 coding sequence is TGTGCCACTTGGACCGAAGGTACCCAGCCCCAGCATTTT.